Following are 12 T cell receptor beta chains from one sample sequenced in a study of human versus mouse CDR3 diversity and MHC coevolution. The assay was immunoSEQ multiplex PCR, and TCRdb's table has in-frame clones only and misses some. The table records tens of thousands of clones, 93% of them present only once. Sequences were obtained from naive CD4+ T cells from blood. Subset denoted: CD45RO-negative CD62L-positive naive CD4 T cells. Receptor source: a person aged 25 to 69 in good health.

The chain has TRBV6-5 and TRBJ2-1, with 8 positions matching TRBD2. The V gene's germline CDR1 is MNHEY and CDR2 SVGAGI. The V segment lost 2 bases and the J segment 9 bases; nucleotides outside the gene matches: 9. The CDR3 spans 15 residues. The CDR3 region is CASSYVGTSYREQFF. DNA for the CDR3: TGTGCCAGCAGTTACGTAGGGACTAGTTATCGTGAGCAGTTCTTC.

CDR3 residues: CASGQYSNQPQHF. The DNA for the CDR3 is TGTGCCAGCGGACAGTATAGCAATCAGCCCCAGCATTTT. The J gene is TRBJ1-5, the V gene TRBV25-1, with D maybe TRBD1 (6 bases). V was cut by 8 bases and J by 0 bases, with 8 bases left in between. The CDR3 is made up of 13 amino acids. Germline CDR1 and CDR2: MGHDK and SYGVNS.

V gene TRBV6-5 combines with J gene TRBJ1-4; TRBD1 matches at 7 bases. The J segment lost 4 bases and the V segment lost 6 bases, leaving 5 bases of the junction unmatched. Germline V gives CDR1 MNHEY, CDR2 SVGAGI. The CDR3 sequence is 14 residues long. The CDR3 region is CASRLNRGNEKLFF. The CDR3 bases are TGTGCCAGCAGACTCAACAGGGGTAATGAAAAACTGTTTTTT.

The chain carries TRBV9 and TRBJ1-3, with D possibly matching TRBD1 (5 bases). The CDR3 consists of 15 residues. V lost 2 bases and J lost 7, with 16 bases in between. Germline V gene data show CDR1 as SGDLS and CDR2 as YYNGEE. The CDR3 sequence is CASSVAGTGGNTIYF. CDR3 in DNA: TGTGCCAGCAGCGTGGCGGGAACAGGCGGGAACACCATATATTTT.

The CDR3 bases are TGCAGCGTGAACAGGGGTCCGGAGCCCCAGCATTTT. Protein sequence: CSVNRGPEPQHF. The genes are TRBV29-1 and TRBJ1-5, with 7 bases matching TRBD1. Germline values: CDR1 SQVTM, CDR2 ANQGSEA. With V trimmed by 6 bases and J by 8 bases, 7 bases remained unmatched. CDR3 length: 12 amino acids.

J is TRBJ2-5 and V is TRBV30; D remains ambiguous. The CDR3 runs 11 residues. CDR1 and CDR2 from the germline V gene are GTSNPN and SVGIG (reference sequence). Trimming pared 4 bases from V and 5 bases from J, leaving 8 bases between. CDR3 amino acids: CAWKSDETQYF. The CDR3 DNA reads TGTGCCTGGAAAAGCGACGAGACCCAGTACTTC.

The chain employs TRBV25-1 and TRBJ2-1; D unclear. CDR3 length: 13 amino acids. Per germline, CDR1 MGHDK and CDR2 SYGVNS. Trimming shortened V by 5 bases and J by 0 bases, and 5 bases separated the two germline ends. In DNA form, the CDR3 reads TGTGCCAGCAGTACACCCTCCTACAATGAGCAGTTCTTC. Translating gives CASSTPSYNEQFF.

The chain employs TRBV5-1 and TRBJ2-3; the D gene is possibly TRBD1 (6 bases). This CDR3 is 14 amino acids long. Germline-derived CDR1 and CDR2 are SGHRS and YFSETQ. V lost 1 base to trimming and J lost 5 bases, with 11 bases between them. As DNA, the CDR3 is TGCGCCAGCAGCTTGCGGGGACAATTAGATACGCAGTATTTT. It translates to CASSLRGQLDTQYF.

The chain has TRBV19 and TRBJ2-1, with D perhaps matching TRBD2 (5 bases). Germline CDR1 LNHDA, CDR2 SQIVND (reference sequence). Trimming pared 5 bases from V and 7 bases from J, leaving 21 bases between. The CDR3 is 16 residues long. CDR3 bases: TGTGCCAGTAGTTCTGACTTCCGAGGAGGTTTGAATGAGCAGTTCTTC. This encodes CASSSDFRGGLNEQFF. The whole variable domain, remainder taken from reference TRBV19 and TRBJ2-1, is DGGITQSPKYLFRKEGQNVTLSCEQNLNHDAMYWYRQDPGQGLRLIYYSQIVNDFQKGDIAEGYSVSREKKESFPLTVTSAQKNPTAFYLCASSSDFRGGLNEQFFGPGTRLTVL.

V is TRBV5-4 and J is TRBJ2-3; possible D gene TRBD1, 5 bases. Germline assignment: CDR1 SGHNT and CDR2 YYREEE (reference sequence). CDR3 length: 13 amino acids. Between the trimmed V and J ends, which lost 2 bases and 2 bases, there was a span of 6 bases. As DNA, the CDR3 is TGTGCCAGCAGCTTCAGGGACACAGATACGCAGTATTTT. Translation: CASSFRDTDTQYF.

The gene calls are TRBV6-4 and TRBJ2-1; tentative D call: TRBD1 (6 bases). CDR1 is MRHNA and CDR2 is SNTAGT in the germline V gene. The ends were cut back, 6 bases at V and 10 bases at J, with 10 bases in the middle. This CDR3 comprises 11 residues. CDR3 coding DNA: TGTGCCAGCAGACAGGGTAGCGAGCAGTTCTTC. Its protein product is CASRQGSEQFF.

The V and J genes are TRBV27 and TRBJ2-1; tentatively, D is TRBD1 (6 bases). This CDR3 is built from 14 residues. With 8 bases removed from V and 5 bases from J, the gap between germline ends came to 16 bases. CDR1 and CDR2 from the germline V gene are MNHEY and SMNVEV (reference sequence). CDR3 nucleotide sequence: TGTGCCAGCGGTAGGGGGAGTCCGAACAATGAGCAGTTCTTC. Translating it yields CASGRGSPNNEQFF.